This TCR beta chain emerged from a study of blood T cells in healthy people across ages. There were healthy Caucasian individuals from Russia, aged about 6 to 95, serving as donors. No fewer than 5 micrograms of total RNA were isolated from every sample. Per the germline V gene, CDR1 is SGHAT and CDR2 is FQNNGV. The CDR3 is 16 amino acids. Primed by a sample-barcoded 5' primer and a J-beta primer mix, a second PCR proceeded for 7 to 11 cycles. TCRdb redid the calling of the 5' RACE reads with MiXCR, one entry per CDR3 protein. The sample lists about 680,000 distinct CDR3 sequences; over 45% were seen once.

This rearrangement joins TRBV11-2 to TRBJ2-1; D is possibly TRBD2 (6 bases). Matching the DNA end better, TRBJ2-7 makes the J call doubtful. Material for sequencing was blood. The TCR originated in a woman aged 55 to 70 in good health. CDR3 sequence: CASSLVMGLTPAEQYF. The CDR3 DNA reads TGTGCCAGCAGCCTAGTCATGGGACTCACGCCTGCCGAGCAGTACTTC.